The source of this T cell receptor beta chain is a study of CDR3 diversity in severe acne (dated by TCRdb to the late 2010s). Spanning cysteine to phenylalanine, the CDR3 consists of 13 amino acids. Only the CDR3 part of the read is kept: 39 bases, read in frame from the first base. The CDR1 and CDR2 encoded by the germline V gene are KGHDR and SFDVKD. Clipping removes 4 bases from V and 11 bases from J, with 6 as the unmatched junction base count. To note about this clonotype: Its antigen is unknown. Base qualities were left out, and no much larger clone turns up one base away.

Library preparation used PCR. TCRdb shows the sequencer as Illumina HiSeq 2000. Using fastp at Q25 and MiXCR, TCRdb reprocessed the public reads and kept productive beta chains. CDR3 protein sequences are deduplicated, and each keeps its most common genes and DNA. This sample comprises more than 70,000 distinct CDR3 sequences, 45% to 55% of them detected only once. The ten most abundant clones make up 10% of the sample. The clonotype was recovered from a male donor in good health, serving as a control. Source material: blood. The chain links TRBV24-1 with TRBJ2-1; 8 nucleotides in the junction match TRBD1. The nucleotide sequence is given as TGTGCCACCAGTGACCCCAGGGGGCCTAAGCAGTTCTTC. It is translated as CATSDPRGPKQFF.